Listed below are T cell receptor beta chains from one sample, sequenced in a study of radiation and T cells in renal cell carcinoma. Only in-frame clones appear in the TCRdb table, and some are missing; sequencing was by immunoSEQ multiplex PCR. Of 70,000 to 95,000 clones listed, approximately 80% were seen once; the top ten hold roughly 6.1%. This sample comprised blood, obtained from a patient whose treatment included radiotherapy and nephrectomy. Receptors were obtained from a man between 60 and 75 years old with renal cell carcinoma. Both conserved end residues are trimmed from each CDR3.

CDR3aa,j_gene,v_gene
ASRGQGQTSSGNTIY,TRBJ1-3,TRBV28
ASSDSGGGYGYT,TRBJ1-2,TRBV2
ASSYDGGRFQPQH,TRBJ1-5,TRBV6-6
ASSPRRQTKAPQH,TRBJ1-5,TRBV7-4
ASSFGAGRGTEAF,TRBJ1-1,TRBV5-6
ASSLVGTGPDEQY,TRBJ2-7,TRBV7-9
ASKWRQGRYTEAF,TRBJ1-1,TRBV6-5
ASSFRGQNTEAF,TRBJ1-1,TRBV5-1
ASSQVRQETQY,TRBJ2-5,TRBV14
ASSPPRSTEAF,TRBJ1-1,TRBV27
ASRRQGLNYGYT,TRBJ1-2,TRBV2
ASSQKLAF,TRBJ1-1,TRBV11-2
ASTGTRVGSGANVLT,TRBJ2-6,TRBV19
ASSLGWGRPKETQY,TRBJ2-5,TRBV6-5
SVERGETQY,TRBJ2-5,TRBV29-1
ASRGPLSVNEQF,TRBJ2-1,TRBV15
ASSLQGEGTYNEQF,TRBJ2-1,TRBV6-6
ASSQASLTAGATDTQY,TRBJ2-3,TRBV4-3
ASSQGGGPSYNEQF,TRBJ2-1,TRBV4-3
ASQAANYGYT,TRBJ1-2,TRBV28
ASSLQSTGELF,TRBJ2-2,TRBV5-1
ASSKGVSYEQY,TRBJ2-7,TRBV21-1
ASSFGTGTYEQY,TRBJ2-7,TRBV11-2
AWSVYGPPYEQY,TRBJ2-7,TRBV30
ASSVVRGNTEAF,TRBJ1-1,TRBV2
ASSVLAGGRYEQY,TRBJ2-7,TRBV6-1
ASSVEADSTDTQY,TRBJ2-3,TRBV9
ASSDSLRRTVQETQY,TRBJ2-5,TRBV6-4
ASKGSSTYEQY,TRBJ2-7,TRBV6-1
AWREANEKLF,TRBJ1-4,TRBV30
ASTRVPNEKLF,TRBJ1-4,TRBV27
ASSYRAEGGELF,TRBJ2-2,TRBV7-2
ASSVGLGNYEQY,TRBJ2-7,TRBV9
ASSLEGLLAKNIQY,TRBJ2-4,TRBV2
ASSLTGGTTDTQY,TRBJ2-3,TRBV11-1
ASSSPHGPNTGELF,TRBJ2-2,TRBV11-2
ASSASPYFSYNEQF,TRBJ2-1,TRBV11-2
ASSLRPGTGPRYGYT,TRBJ1-2,TRBV5-8
ASSELAGNTGELF,TRBJ2-2,TRBV6-1
ASSQGGQETQY,TRBJ2-5,TRBV6-5
ASSGDGNTIY,TRBJ1-3,TRBV9
ASSQAGFTGELF,TRBJ2-2,TRBV14
ASSQKGGAISKNIQY,TRBJ2-4,TRBV23-1
ASSSLTATYEQY,TRBJ2-7,TRBV5-5
ASSLWWGSGSQSSYNEQF,TRBJ2-1,TRBV7-8
ASSLGGQSSKLF,TRBJ1-4,TRBV7-6
ASSLAGRSYEQY,TRBJ2-7,TRBV27
ASSGGLAGRINTQY,TRBJ2-3,TRBV6-1
ASSLTNSNQPQH,TRBJ1-5,TRBV7-9
AISESLGTGELF,TRBJ2-2,TRBV10-3
ASRRSGSYNEQF,TRBJ2-1,TRBV11-3
ASSSPIDEQY,TRBJ2-7,TRBV6-5
ASSPSGTGRRGTEAF,TRBJ1-1,TRBV18
ASSLSTSGRYYEQY,TRBJ2-7,TRBV27
ASSGAGGTGELF,TRBJ2-2,TRBV27
ASSLALAGERYEQF,TRBJ2-1,TRBV7-2
ASGQATGGGNTIY,TRBJ1-3,TRBV2
ASSPDRANEQF,TRBJ2-1,TRBV18
ASSPGTGTYGYT,TRBJ1-2,TRBV6-6